These 30 T cell receptor beta chains were all obtained from the same sample, sequenced in a study of blood T cell repertoires in COVID-19. Profiled with immunoSEQ multiplex PCR; TCRdb holds only in-frame clones, not every one. The table includes approximately 200,000 clones, approximately 90% detected once. Sequenced: peripheral blood. These receptors were taken from a woman in her 30s with active or convalescent COVID-19.

The J gene is TRBJ1-1, the V gene TRBV10-3; D call uncertain. The germline CDR1 and CDR2 sequences are ENHRY and SYGVKD. With 0 bases removed from V and 5 bases from J, the gap between germline ends came to 16 bases. The CDR3 has 16 residues. CDR3 amino acids: CAISESAGAGRTEAFF. For the CDR3, the DNA is TGTGCCATCAGTGAGTCAGCAGGAGCTGGGAGAACTGAAGCTTTCTTT.

This clone was detected once. An end of the junction differs from the germline gene, which may be a read error. The rearrangement joins TRBV2 to TRBJ2-2; perhaps TRBD2 as D (6 bases). The CDR3 spans 15 residues. The germline gives CDR1 SNHLY, CDR2 FYNNEI. The CDR3 DNA follows: TGTGCCAGCAAAAGTGGTCTAGCGAAGACCGGGGAGCTGTTTTTT. Its translation is CASKSGLAKTGELFF.

The V gene is TRBV3-1 (or the pseudogene TRBV3-2), the J gene TRBJ1-2; no reliable D call. Trimming stripped 2 bases from V and 6 bases from J, with 19 bases between. Germline V lookup: CDR1 LGHDT, CDR2 YNNKEL (reference sequence). The CDR3 extends over 16 amino acids. The CDR3 reads CASSQLQPGRDHGYTF. DNA for the CDR3: TGTGCCAGCAGCCAACTACAGCCCGGGAGGGATCATGGCTACACCTTC.

This chain connects TRBV7-9 to TRBJ2-1; 11 nucleotides align to TRBD2. V lost 4 bases to trimming and J lost 2 bases; unmatched junction nucleotides: 13. Germline V gives CDR1 SEHNR, CDR2 FQNEAQ (reference sequence). There are 19 residues in the CDR3. CDR3 in amino acids: CASSSTSGNWRRAYNEQFF. The CDR3 DNA reads TGTGCCAGCAGCTCGACTAGCGGGAATTGGAGGAGGGCCTACAATGAGCAGTTCTTC.

This chain joins TRBV25-1 and TRBJ2-1, with D possibly being TRBD2 (6 bases). Germline lookup yields CDR1 MGHDK and CDR2 SYGVNS. The V end was cut by 3 bases, the J end by 1 base, with 13 bases between. The CDR3 length is 16 residues. CDR3: CASSEGSGGSYNEQFF. The CDR3 DNA is TGTGCCAGCAGTGAGGGTAGCGGAGGTTCCTACAATGAGCAGTTCTTC.

V and J are TRBV7-9 and TRBJ1-2, with TRBD1 matching 9 bases. After removal of 10 bases from V and 3 bases from J, the junction contained 6 bases not matched to a gene. Looked up from germline, CDR1 is SEHNR and CDR2 is FQNEAQ (reference sequence). The CDR3 is made up of 13 amino acids. The CDR3 DNA reads as TGTGCCACTGCCGGGACAGGGTACTATGGCTACACCTTC. This sequence encodes CATAGTGYYGYTF. The whole variable domain, remainder taken from reference TRBV7-9 and TRBJ1-2, is DTGVSQNPRHKITKRGQNVTFRCDPISEHNRLYWYRQTLGQGPEFLTYFQNEAQLEKSRLLSDRFSAERPKGSFSTLEIQRTEQGDSAMYLCATAGTGYYGYTFGSGTRLTVV.

This chain joins TRBV11-3 and TRBJ2-2; D is ambiguous. The V end was cut by 4 bases, the J end by 4 bases, with 7 bases between. Germline assignment: CDR1 SGHNT and CDR2 YENEEA. CDR3 length: 13 residues. The CDR3 spells CASSSFFTGELFF. For the CDR3, the DNA is TGTGCCAGCAGCTCATTTTTCACCGGGGAGCTGTTTTTT.

The chain combines TRBV2 with TRBJ1-3; D call uncertain. V shed 10 bases and J shed 0 bases, with 13 bases lying between them. The CDR3 runs 14 residues. Germline assignment: CDR1 SNHLY and CDR2 FYNNEI. The CDR3 loop reads CATLGRNSGNTIYF. The CDR3, as DNA: TGTGCCACCTTGGGCAGAAACTCTGGAAACACCATATATTTT. The entire variable domain, with the rest obtained from reference TRBV2 and TRBJ1-3, is as follows: EPEVTQTPSHQVTQMGQEVILRCVPISNHLYFYWYRQILGQKVEFLVSFYNNEISEKSEIFDDQFSVERPDGSNFTLKIRSTKLEDSAMYFCATLGRNSGNTIYFGEGSWLTVV.

The chain employs TRBV3-1 (or the pseudogene TRBV3-2) and TRBJ1-1; D uncertain. The CDR3 runs to 14 residues. V was cut by 2 bases and J by 0 bases, with 7 bases left in between. Germline V gene lookup returns CDR1 LGHDT and CDR2 YNNKEL (reference sequence). CDR3 nucleotide sequence: TGTGCCAGCAGCCAACGGGAGATGAACACTGAAGCTTTCTTT. Translated: CASSQREMNTEAFF.

This clone is a singleton in its sample. The rearrangement links TRBV9 to TRBJ2-7; 7 bases line up with TRBD1. The trim removed 0 bases at V and 4 bases at J, leaving 7 bases unmatched. The CDR3 consists of 15 residues. CDR1 SGDLS and CDR2 YYNGEE come from the germline V gene. The DNA of the CDR3 is TGTGCCAGCAGCGTAGCGACAGGGAGTTATTACGAGCAGTACTTC. Translation: CASSVATGSYYEQYF.

V gene TRBV27 combines with J gene TRBJ1-1; possible D gene TRBD1, 5 bases. Germline V gene sequence: CDR1 MNHEY, CDR2 SMNVEV (reference sequence). This CDR3 has 14 amino acids. V lost 5 bases to trimming and J lost 1 base, with 11 bases between them. The CDR3 sequence is CASSPRGGNTEAFF. CDR3 nucleotide sequence: TGTGCCAGCAGTCCCCGGGGGGGGAACACTGAAGCTTTCTTT.

The chain has TRBV6-6 and TRBJ2-1, with 9 bases aligning to TRBD2. This CDR3 comprises 14 residues. From germline, CDR1 is MNHNY and CDR2 SVGAGI (reference sequence). V was clipped by 2 bases and J by 8 bases; unmatched bases: 4. The CDR3 reads CASSYGGREYEQFF. CDR3 DNA sequence: TGTGCCAGCAGTTACGGCGGGAGGGAGTATGAGCAGTTCTTC.

For the CDR3, the DNA is TGTGCCAGCAGCTCCGGCTATGGCTACACCTTC. It translates to CASSSGYGYTF. The rearrangement uses TRBV6-2 or TRBV6-3 and TRBJ1-2; D gene ambiguous. The CDR3 is 11 residues long. Germline CDR1 is MNHEY and CDR2 is SVGEGT. The ends were cut back, 6 bases at V and 4 bases at J, with 6 bases in the middle.

The chain employs TRBV6-1 and TRBJ2-7, with 10 bases lining up with TRBD2. The CDR3 runs 16 residues. Germline V lookup: CDR1 MNHNS, CDR2 SASEGT. Trimming took 0 bases from V and 1 from J; bases not matched to a gene: 3. DNA for the CDR3: TGTGCCAGCAGTGAAGCCCTAGCGGGGGCGTCCTACGAGCAGTACTTC. Residues: CASSEALAGASYEQYF.

The V and J genes are TRBV6-5 and TRBJ2-7, with a tentative D call TRBD1 (6 bases). Trimming took off 4 bases at V and 3 bases at J, with 10 bases between the two ends. The CDR3 has 13 amino acids. CDR1 MNHEY and CDR2 SVGAGI come from the germline V gene. CDR3 region: CASSWTDLYEQYF. DNA of the CDR3: TGTGCCAGCAGTTGGACAGATCTCTACGAGCAGTACTTC.

The chain employs TRBV28 and TRBJ1-5; perhaps TRBD1 as D (5 bases). Germline CDR1 and CDR2: MDHEN and SYDVKM. V was trimmed by 8 bases and J by 0 bases, leaving 11 bases between them. The CDR3 spans 14 residues. CDR3 sequence: CASFQGLSNQPQHF. CDR3 in DNA: TGTGCCAGCTTTCAGGGACTTAGCAATCAGCCCCAGCATTTT.

The rearrangement uses TRBV5-6 and TRBJ1-2; perhaps TRBD1 as D (6 bases). The CDR3 runs to 14 residues. The germline V gene encodes CDR1 SGHDT and CDR2 YYEEEE. Between the trimmed V and J ends, which lost 10 bases and 0 bases, there was a span of 16 bases. This chain's CDR3 is CAGTTGRANYGYTF. CDR3 nucleotide sequence: TGTGCCGGGACCACAGGGAGGGCTAACTATGGCTACACCTTC.

With respect to this clone: A read error may produce the germline difference seen at one junction end. This chain joins TRBV7-7 and TRBJ2-7, with TRBD2 matching 11 bases. This CDR3 has 15 residues. Germline lookup yields CDR1 SSHAT and CDR2 FNYEAQ (reference sequence). CDR3 protein: CASSLLAGDSYEQYF. CDR3 coding DNA: TGTGCTAGCAGCCTACTAGCGGGGGACTCCTACGAGCAGTACTTC.

The table lists this clone with a count of one. This chain uses TRBV27 with TRBJ2-6, with a possible D match to TRBD1 (6 bases). The ends were cut back, 8 bases at V and 4 bases at J, with 21 bases in the middle. This CDR3 contains 17 residues. Germline values: CDR1 MNHEY, CDR2 SMNVEV (reference sequence). This CDR3 reads CASRHRDSGTGANVLTF. CDR3 in DNA: TGTGCCAGCCGTCACAGGGATTCGGGAACGGGGGCCAACGTCCTGACTTTC.

V usage is TRBV13 and J usage is TRBJ2-1; D perhaps matches TRBD1 (5 bases). The V and J ends lost 0 bases and 15 bases respectively, with 12 bases between them. This CDR3 spans 12 amino acids. Germline CDR1 reads PRHDT; CDR2 reads FYEKMQ (reference sequence). Here the CDR3 DNA reads TGTGCCAGCAGCTTAGGTGGGGCAGGGCGGTTCTTC. Protein product: CASSLGGAGRFF.

This chain uses TRBV28 with TRBJ1-2, with 9 bases lining up with TRBD1. CDR1 MDHEN and CDR2 SYDVKM come from the germline V gene. The CDR3 is 16 amino acids. The J segment lost 8 bases and the V segment lost 3 bases, leaving 13 bases of the junction unmatched. The chain's CDR3 is CASSFPIGTGSWGYTF. The CDR3 region has the DNA TGTGCCAGCAGTTTCCCCATCGGGACAGGGTCTTGGGGCTACACCTTC.

A word on this clone: The same CDR3 also results from other DNA sequences found in this sample. The J gene is TRBJ1-5, the V gene TRBV30; 8 nucleotides agree with TRBD1. CDR1 is GTSNPN, CDR2 SVGIG, per germline (reference sequence). The CDR3 spans 15 residues. The J segment lost 0 bases and the V segment lost 4 bases, leaving 5 bases of the junction unmatched. CDR3 in DNA: TGTGCCTGGACCGGGCAGGGGGCTAGCAATCAGCCCCAGCATTTT. Its translation: CAWTGQGASNQPQHF.

The chain links TRBV19 to TRBJ1-3; D unresolved. The germline CDR1 and CDR2 sequences are LNHDA and SQIVND (reference sequence). Trimming shortened V by 4 bases and J by 3 bases, and 7 bases separated the two germline ends. This CDR3 comprises 13 residues. This CDR3 reads CASSTGFGNTIYF. The CDR3 DNA reads TGTGCCAGTAGTACGGGTTTTGGAAACACCATATATTTT.

The gene calls are TRBV4-1 and TRBJ2-3, with a weak D call TRBD1 (6 bases). Germline V gives CDR1 MGHRA, CDR2 YSYEKL. CDR3 length: 16 residues. V dropped 5 bases and J dropped 0 bases, with 15 bases sitting between them. The CDR3 reads CASSRGTSGSTDTQYF. In nucleotides, the CDR3 is TGCGCCAGCAGCAGGGGGACCTCTGGAAGCACAGATACGCAGTATTTT.

The chain carries TRBV9 and TRBJ2-7; D perhaps matches TRBD1 (5 bases). This CDR3 is built from 14 residues. V lost 3 bases and J lost 1, with 11 bases in between. Germline CDR1 is SGDLS and CDR2 is YYNGEE. CDR3 nucleotides: TGTGCCAGCAGCGATTCGACAGCTTCCTACGAGCAGTACTTC. This translates into CASSDSTASYEQYF.

Only one count was recorded for this clone. The CDR3 here is CASSPGQGVNQPQHF. The CDR3 DNA reads TGTGCCAGCAGCCCGGGACAGGGGGTCAATCAGCCCCAGCATTTT. The V and J genes are TRBV3-1 (or the pseudogene TRBV3-2) and TRBJ1-5; 11 positions match TRBD1. The germline CDR1 and CDR2 sequences are LGHDT and YNNKEL (reference sequence). The junction had 2 bases not matched to a gene; V was cut back by 4 bases and J by 3 bases. The CDR3 is 15 residues long.

The V gene is TRBV4-2, the J gene TRBJ2-3, with TRBD2 matching over 16 bases. The junction had 11 bases not matched to a gene; V was cut back by 4 bases and J by 4 bases. The CDR3 loop spans 19 amino acids. Germline V gene lookup returns CDR1 LGHNA and CDR2 YNFKEQ. Here the CDR3 DNA reads TGTGCCAGCAGCCCACGTCCCGGGACTAGCGGGGGGGCCCCAGATACGCAGTATTTT. It is translated as CASSPRPGTSGGAPDTQYF.

The chain links TRBV3-1 (or the pseudogene TRBV3-2) to TRBJ1-4; perhaps TRBD1 as D (5 bases). Germline V CDR1 and CDR2: LGHDT, YNNKEL (reference sequence). Deletions cut 1 base from V and 0 bases from J, with 9 bases between. The CDR3 is 16 residues long. CDR3 sequence: CASSQVVGATNEKLFF. CDR3 nucleotide sequence: TGTGCCAGCAGCCAAGTTGTAGGGGCAACTAATGAAAAACTGTTTTTT.

The chain uses TRBV2 and TRBJ1-2, with a tentative D call TRBD1 (6 bases). V gave up 3 bases and J gave up 3 bases, with 8 bases separating them. From germline, CDR1 is SNHLY and CDR2 FYNNEI. There are 13 residues in the CDR3. In nucleotides, the CDR3 is TGTGCCAGCAGTGACAGGGGTTACTATGGCTACACCTTC. Translating gives CASSDRGYYGYTF. Full variable domain (rest looked up from reference TRBV2 and TRBJ1-2): EPEVTQTPSHQVTQMGQEVILRCVPISNHLYFYWYRQILGQKVEFLVSFYNNEISEKSEIFDDQFSVERPDGSNFTLKIRSTKLEDSAMYFCASSDRGYYGYTFGSGTRLTVV.

The rearrangement uses TRBV9 and TRBJ2-1, with TRBD2 matching over 9 bases. The length of the CDR3 is 15 residues. Germline CDR1 is SGDLS and CDR2 is YYNGEE. V lost 3 bases, J lost 7 bases, and 8 bases stayed unmatched. The CDR3 nucleotides are TGTGCCAGCAGCGGGCCCGGGACTAGCACGAATGAGCAGTTCTTC. Translation: CASSGPGTSTNEQFF.